Listed here are 7 T cell receptor beta chains from one sample, sequenced in a study of cytomegalovirus exposure and HLA in healthy donors. The PCR ran on 60 Vbeta and 13 Jbeta primers. TCRdb's copy holds only in-frame clones and misses some; the assay was immunoSEQ multiplex PCR. The sample has 150,000 or so clones; roughly 82% are singletons. The sample was PBMCs. Receptor source: a man younger than 30 in good health and CMV-seropositive.

The chain combines TRBV5-1 with TRBJ2-7; 9 positions match TRBD2. CDR1 SGHRS and CDR2 YFSETQ come from the germline V gene. The V and J ends lost 0 bases and 2 bases, in that order; junction bases with no gene match: 6. CDR3 length: 16 amino acids. The CDR3, as DNA: TGCGCCAGCAGCTTGGGCCCTAGCGGGGTCCCCTACGAGCAGTACTTC. Protein sequence: CASSLGPSGVPYEQYF.

In this sample, this clone turned up once. The CDR3 DNA reads as TGTGCCAGCATAGGGCTAGCGGGTAACACCGGGGAGCTGTTTTTT. Residues: CASIGLAGNTGELFF. The chain recombines TRBV2 with TRBJ2-2; 8 nucleotides line up with TRBD2. Unmatched junction bases numbered 6, after V lost 7 bases and J lost 2 bases. Looked up from germline, CDR1 is SNHLY and CDR2 is FYNNEI. This CDR3 contains 15 residues.

V is TRBV10-2 and J is TRBJ2-3, with 11 nucleotides matching TRBD2. Trimming removed 4 bases from V and 3 bases from J; junction bases left unmatched: 6. This CDR3 has 16 amino acids. Germline loops: CDR1 WSHSY, CDR2 SAAADI. CDR3 residues: CASSGGTSGRTDTQYF. CDR3 coding DNA: TGCGCCAGCAGTGGGGGGACTAGCGGACGTACAGATACGCAGTATTTT.

V is TRBV12-2 and J is TRBJ2-2; the table's TRBD1 call for D was not verified on the DNA. TRBV12-2 is noted as a pseudogene. This CDR3 spans 16 amino acids. CDR3 sequence (DNA): TGTGCAAGTCGAGGGACCGGGACAGTCCGCAGCAAGGAGCTGTTTTTT. Translation gives CASRGTGTVRSKELFF.

This chain connects TRBV9 to TRBJ1-2; 10 bases map to TRBD1. This CDR3 comprises 17 residues. Germline V gives CDR1 SGDLS, CDR2 YYNGEE. With V trimmed by 3 bases and J by 9 bases, 17 bases remained unmatched. CDR3 coding DNA: TGTGCCAGCAGCGCCCGGGACAGGGGTGCGGAGTTGGGGAGCTACACCTTC. Translation: CASSARDRGAELGSYTF.

This chain uses TRBV29-1 with TRBJ2-1; 8 nucleotides match TRBD2. Germline CDR1 reads SQVTM; CDR2 reads ANQGSEA. J gave up 2 bases and V 5 bases, and 8 bases lay outside the gene matches. This CDR3 comprises 15 residues. This CDR3 reads CSVSPGLVPYNEQFF. CDR3 nucleotides: TGCAGCGTTTCTCCGGGACTAGTACCCTACAATGAGCAGTTCTTC.

This sequence joins TRBV27 and TRBJ2-3, with D possibly being TRBD2 (5 bases). CDR1 and CDR2 (germline): MNHEY, SMNVEV (reference sequence). The CDR3 is 15 amino acids. V lost 6 bases to trimming and J lost 5 bases, with 18 bases between them. CDR3 sequence: CASSNEGIGGDTQYF. CDR3 in DNA: TGTGCCAGCAGCAACGAGGGAATCGGAGGAGATACGCAGTATTTT.